The clone carrying this T cell receptor beta chain was seen a single time. The data belong to a study of CD4 and CD8 cells across lung adenocarcinoma regions. TCRdb reanalysed the PCR reads using MiXCR and keeps one entry per CDR3 protein. The data contain about 16,000 distinct CDR3 sequences, 55% of them seen just once; the ten biggest clones take up about 30%. Samples came from patients with localized non-small cell lung adenocarcinoma. Sequencing was done on a sample of CD8+ T cells from the center of a lung tumor. This TCR was recovered from a female donor with lung adenocarcinoma. The CD4 and CD8 labels of this study may be unreliable.

DNA of the CDR3: TGTGCCAGCAGTGCCCCCGGGACAGGGTTTCGGAACACAGATACGCAGTATTTT. This encodes CASSAPGTGFRNTDTQYF. V gene TRBV12-3 or TRBV12-4 combines with J gene TRBJ2-3, with 9 bases fitting TRBD1. CDR3 length: 18 amino acids. After removal of 5 bases from V and 2 bases from J, the junction contained 14 bases not matched to a gene.